A selection of T cell receptor beta chains follows, all from one sample in a study of CD8 T cells in Susac syndrome. TCRdb used MiXCR to reprocess the immunoSEQ multiplex PCR reads, holding one entry per CDR3 protein. Of some 130,000 distinct CDR3 sequences listed, more than 85% are singletons. Sequencing input: CD8+ T cells from PBMCs. The receptors here all came from a human donor with Susac syndrome. The CDR3 runs from the conserved cysteine through the conserved F or W. Fields, in order: D gene, J gene, clone size, V gene, CDR3 protein, CDR3 DNA. The D gene is left open where the match is weak. Clone size is given for some rows only: seen once, a few or many times, or a class if the clone is expanded.

d_gene: .; j_gene: TRBJ2-1; abundance: .; v_gene: TRBV20-1; CDR3aa: CSARGRDEQFF; CDR3nt: TGCAGTGCTAGAGGTCGGGATGAGCAGTTCTTC
d_gene: .; j_gene: TRBJ2-2; abundance: .; v_gene: TRBV20-1; CDR3aa: CSVQGVTGELFF; CDR3nt: TGCAGTGTCCAGGGAGTGACCGGGGAGCTGTTTTTT
d_gene: .; j_gene: TRBJ2-3; abundance: .; v_gene: TRBV5-1; CDR3aa: CASSYTLRRGGPDTQYF; CDR3nt: TGCGCCAGCAGCTACACTTTAAGGAGGGGGGGTCCAGATACGCAGTATTTT
d_gene: TRBD1; j_gene: TRBJ2-1; abundance: once; v_gene: TRBV19; CDR3aa: CASSFSLGTGVRDEQFF; CDR3nt: TGTGCCAGTAGTTTCTCTTTGGGTACAGGGGTGAGGGATGAGCAGTTCTTC
d_gene: .; j_gene: TRBJ1-1; abundance: .; v_gene: TRBV5-6; CDR3aa: CASSLGGVMGEAFF; CDR3nt: TGTGCCAGCAGCTTGGGTGGGGTAATGGGTGAAGCTTTCTTT
d_gene: .; j_gene: TRBJ1-5; abundance: .; v_gene: TRBV7-9; CDR3aa: CASSFGWGNQPQHF; CDR3nt: TGTGCCAGCAGCTTCGGATGGGGCAATCAGCCCCAGCATTTT
d_gene: .; j_gene: TRBJ2-3; abundance: once; v_gene: TRBV30; CDR3aa: CAWSHTGGTDTQYF; CDR3nt: TGTGCCTGGAGTCACACCGGAGGAACAGATACGCAGTATTTT
d_gene: .; j_gene: TRBJ2-7; abundance: .; v_gene: TRBV19; CDR3aa: CASSPGAGADEQYF; CDR3nt: TGTGCCAGTAGTCCCGGGGCAGGGGCGGACGAGCAGTACTTC
d_gene: .; j_gene: TRBJ1-1; abundance: .; v_gene: TRBV4-1; CDR3aa: CASSRQTEAFF; CDR3nt: TGCGCCAGCAGTCGACAGACTGAAGCTTTCTTT
d_gene: TRBD1; j_gene: TRBJ2-1; abundance: .; v_gene: TRBV20-1; CDR3aa: CSASQSGTGGINEQFF; CDR3nt: TGCAGTGCCTCGCAATCCGGGACAGGGGGCATCAATGAGCAGTTCTTC
d_gene: TRBD2; j_gene: TRBJ2-1; abundance: .; v_gene: TRBV19; CDR3aa: CASSPVAGIDEQFF; CDR3nt: TGTGCCAGTAGTCCCGTAGCGGGAATAGATGAGCAGTTCTTC
d_gene: TRBD2; j_gene: TRBJ2-7; abundance: .; v_gene: TRBV13; CDR3aa: CASSPSGTSGTYEQYF; CDR3nt: TGTGCCAGCAGCCCTAGCGGGACTAGCGGGACCTACGAGCAGTACTTC
d_gene: .; j_gene: TRBJ2-3; abundance: .; v_gene: TRBV12-3/TRBV12-4; CDR3aa: CASSFEGRSDTQYF; CDR3nt: TGTGCCAGCAGTTTTGAGGGGAGATCAGATACGCAGTATTTT
d_gene: .; j_gene: TRBJ2-1; abundance: .; v_gene: TRBV24-1; CDR3aa: CATSDLLGPRSNEQFF; CDR3nt: TGTGCCACCAGTGATTTATTGGGGCCCCGAAGCAATGAGCAGTTCTTC
d_gene: .; j_gene: TRBJ2-7; abundance: .; v_gene: TRBV6-5; CDR3aa: CASSYSGRDEQYF; CDR3nt: TGTGCCAGCAGTTACTCTGGCAGGGACGAGCAGTACTTC
d_gene: .; j_gene: TRBJ2-1; abundance: .; v_gene: TRBV6-5; CDR3aa: CASRTSYDREGEQFF; CDR3nt: TGTGCCAGCAGAACTAGTTACGACAGAGAGGGTGAGCAGTTCTTC
d_gene: .; j_gene: TRBJ1-1; abundance: .; v_gene: TRBV5-1; CDR3aa: CASSLVQGEAFF; CDR3nt: TGCGCCAGCAGCTTGGTCCAGGGTGAAGCTTTCTTT
d_gene: TRBD1; j_gene: TRBJ2-7; abundance: .; v_gene: TRBV6-2/TRBV6-3; CDR3aa: CASSPTGLVYEQYF; CDR3nt: TGTGCCAGCAGTCCGACAGGGTTGGTCTACGAGCAGTACTTC
d_gene: .; j_gene: TRBJ2-1; abundance: .; v_gene: TRBV12-3/TRBV12-4; CDR3aa: CASMQGQPYNEQFF; CDR3nt: TGTGCCAGCATGCAGGGCCAACCCTACAATGAGCAGTTCTTC
d_gene: .; j_gene: TRBJ2-1; abundance: .; v_gene: TRBV27; CDR3aa: CASSPERGSYNEQFF; CDR3nt: TGTGCCAGCAGTCCGGAGAGGGGCTCCTACAATGAGCAGTTCTTC
d_gene: .; j_gene: TRBJ1-2; abundance: .; v_gene: TRBV29-1; CDR3aa: CSVHRDEFDYGYTF; CDR3nt: TGCAGCGTTCACCGGGACGAATTTGACTATGGCTACACCTTC
d_gene: .; j_gene: TRBJ1-2; abundance: .; v_gene: TRBV11-2; CDR3aa: CASSGEDLTYGYTF; CDR3nt: TGTGCCAGCAGCGGAGAGGATCTTACCTATGGCTACACCTTC
d_gene: TRBD2; j_gene: TRBJ2-5; abundance: .; v_gene: TRBV30; CDR3aa: CAWSATSGGETQYF; CDR3nt: TGTGCCTGGAGTGCGACTTCGGGGGGAGAGACCCAGTACTTC
d_gene: .; j_gene: TRBJ1-1; abundance: .; v_gene: TRBV4-1; CDR3aa: CASSQAVGNSDTEAFF; CDR3nt: TGCGCCAGCAGCCAAGCTGTGGGGAACTCGGACACTGAAGCTTTCTTT
d_gene: .; j_gene: TRBJ2-7; abundance: once; v_gene: TRBV27; CDR3aa: CASAWEASYEQYF; CDR3nt: TGTGCCAGCGCCTGGGAGGCCTCCTACGAGCAGTACTTC
d_gene: .; j_gene: TRBJ1-5; abundance: .; v_gene: TRBV12-5; CDR3aa: CASGLPGANQPQHF; CDR3nt: TGTGCTAGTGGTTTGCCAGGGGCTAATCAGCCCCAGCATTTT
d_gene: .; j_gene: TRBJ2-1; abundance: .; v_gene: TRBV6-6; CDR3aa: CASIPVGGGSYNEQFF; CDR3nt: TGTGCCAGCATTCCAGTCGGGGGAGGCTCCTACAATGAGCAGTTCTTC
d_gene: TRBD1; j_gene: TRBJ1-2; abundance: .; v_gene: TRBV3-1; CDR3aa: CASSQAYRGLYGYTF; CDR3nt: TGTGCCAGCAGCCAAGCTTACAGGGGGCTCTATGGCTACACCTTC
d_gene: .; j_gene: TRBJ2-4; abundance: few; v_gene: TRBV14; CDR3aa: CASSHLRLAALQIGKNIQYF; CDR3nt: TGTGCCAGCAGCCACCTCCGGCTAGCTGCACTCCAGATTGGCAAAAACATTCAGTACTTC
d_gene: .; j_gene: TRBJ2-2; abundance: .; v_gene: TRBV2; CDR3aa: CASSGMLGFTGELFF; CDR3nt: TGTGCCAGCAGTGGGATGCTAGGTTTCACCGGGGAGCTGTTTTTT
d_gene: .; j_gene: TRBJ2-7; abundance: .; v_gene: TRBV5-1; CDR3aa: CASSLAFGLPGSEQYF; CDR3nt: TGCGCCAGCAGCTTGGCCTTCGGACTACCGGGATCCGAGCAGTACTTC
d_gene: TRBD2; j_gene: TRBJ2-5; abundance: .; v_gene: TRBV18; CDR3aa: CASSPLAGVETQYF; CDR3nt: TGTGCCAGCTCACCGTTAGCGGGAGTAGAGACCCAGTACTTC
d_gene: .; j_gene: TRBJ2-7; abundance: .; v_gene: TRBV27; CDR3aa: CASRISTGLSYEQYF; CDR3nt: TGTGCCAGCAGAATTTCGACAGGTCTCTCCTACGAGCAGTACTTC
d_gene: TRBD2; j_gene: TRBJ2-7; abundance: .; v_gene: TRBV27; CDR3aa: CASSLTSGRMYEQYF; CDR3nt: TGTGCCAGCAGTCTGACTAGCGGGAGAATGTACGAGCAGTACTTC
d_gene: .; j_gene: TRBJ2-2; abundance: once; v_gene: TRBV12-3/TRBV12-4; CDR3aa: CASSTEGTGELFF; CDR3nt: TGTGCCAGCAGCACTGAAGGCACCGGGGAGCTGTTTTTT
d_gene: .; j_gene: TRBJ2-7; abundance: .; v_gene: TRBV6-2/TRBV6-3; CDR3aa: CASSWDTSYEQYF; CDR3nt: TGTGCCAGCAGTTGGGACACATCCTACGAGCAGTACTTC
d_gene: .; j_gene: TRBJ2-7; abundance: .; v_gene: TRBV20-1; CDR3aa: CSARAPGSTFYEQYF; CDR3nt: TGCAGTGCTAGAGCGCCGGGATCCACTTTCTACGAGCAGTACTTC
d_gene: TRBD1; j_gene: TRBJ1-2; abundance: .; v_gene: TRBV6-1; CDR3aa: CASSEPGTGPVPNYGYTF; CDR3nt: TGTGCCAGCAGTGAACCCGGGACAGGACCCGTCCCTAACTATGGCTACACCTTC
d_gene: TRBD1; j_gene: TRBJ1-2; abundance: .; v_gene: TRBV7-9; CDR3aa: CASSTEVSLAGGTYGYTF; CDR3nt: TGTGCCAGCAGCACCGAAGTCAGTTTGGCAGGGGGCACCTATGGCTACACCTTC
d_gene: TRBD2; j_gene: TRBJ2-7; abundance: .; v_gene: TRBV10-3; CDR3aa: CAISETLAGDYEQYF; CDR3nt: TGTGCCATCAGTGAGACCCTAGCGGGGGACTACGAGCAGTACTTC
d_gene: .; j_gene: TRBJ2-5; abundance: .; v_gene: TRBV29-1; CDR3aa: CSVEEGALPETQYF; CDR3nt: TGCAGCGTTGAAGAGGGGGCACTTCCAGAGACCCAGTACTTC
d_gene: TRBD2; j_gene: TRBJ2-7; abundance: .; v_gene: TRBV7-6; CDR3aa: CASSAGDSTYEQYF; CDR3nt: TGTGCCAGCAGCGCGGGGGACTCTACCTACGAGCAGTACTTC
d_gene: .; j_gene: TRBJ2-7; abundance: .; v_gene: TRBV4-1; CDR3aa: CASSQGADGAYEQYF; CDR3nt: TGCGCCAGCAGCCAAGGCGCGGATGGGGCGTACGAGCAGTACTTC
d_gene: TRBD2; j_gene: TRBJ2-3; abundance: once; v_gene: TRBV9; CDR3aa: CASSVTSGISTDTQYF; CDR3nt: TGTGCCAGCAGCGTGACTAGCGGGATTTCGACAGATACGCAGTATTTT
d_gene: .; j_gene: TRBJ1-5; abundance: .; v_gene: TRBV27; CDR3aa: CASSFRGGLQPQHF; CDR3nt: TGTGCCAGCAGTTTTCGGGGGGGACTCCAGCCCCAGCATTTT
d_gene: .; j_gene: TRBJ1-3; abundance: .; v_gene: TRBV9; CDR3aa: CASSVGGGNTIYF; CDR3nt: TGTGCCAGCAGCGTAGGAGGTGGAAACACCATATATTTT
d_gene: .; j_gene: TRBJ2-1; abundance: .; v_gene: TRBV7-9; CDR3aa: CASSPLVPPSYNEQFF; CDR3nt: TGTGCCAGCAGCCCCTTGGTCCCTCCGTCCTACAATGAGCAGTTCTTC
d_gene: .; j_gene: TRBJ2-1; abundance: .; v_gene: TRBV7-6; CDR3aa: CASSLVDSELYNEQFF; CDR3nt: TGTGCCAGCAGCTTAGTGGACAGCGAACTTTACAATGAGCAGTTCTTC
d_gene: TRBD2; j_gene: TRBJ2-7; abundance: .; v_gene: TRBV9; CDR3aa: CASSVASGEYEQYF; CDR3nt: TGTGCCAGCAGCGTAGCCAGCGGGGAATACGAGCAGTACTTC
d_gene: .; j_gene: TRBJ2-7; abundance: .; v_gene: TRBV7-9; CDR3aa: CASSLAVANEQYF; CDR3nt: TGTGCCAGCAGCTTAGCGGTAGCGAACGAGCAGTACTTC